The 5 T cell receptor beta chains listed next were all sequenced from one sample in a study of blood T cells in healthy people across ages. Using a J-beta primer mix together with a sample-barcoded 5' primer, a second PCR was run for roughly 7 to 11 cycles. TCRdb independently ran MiXCR on the 5' RACE reads; one entry per CDR3 protein. The sample yields approximately 1.5 million distinct CDR3 sequences, roughly 43% seen once. Sequencing was performed on blood. The receptors here all came from a woman aged 18-29 years in good health.

CDR3 sequence (DNA): TGCGCCAGCAGCCCGGGGACATCTGCAACTAATGAAAAACTGTTTTTT. It codes for CASSPGTSATNEKLFF. The chain recombines TRBV4-3 with TRBJ1-4; maybe TRBD1 (6 bases). Germline V gene data show CDR1 as LGHNA and CDR2 as YSLEER. Trimming removed 4 bases from V and 0 bases from J, with 12 bases in between. The CDR3 covers 16 residues.

The chain joins TRBV20-1 to TRBJ1-5, with 10 bases matching TRBD1. V lost 6 bases to trimming and J lost 0 bases; unmatched junction nucleotides: 11. CDR1 and CDR2 from the germline V gene are DFQATT and SNEGSKA (reference sequence). This CDR3 contains 17 residues. The CDR3 reads CSAPTGTGAYSNQPQHF. CDR3 DNA sequence: TGCAGTGCCCCTACCGGGACAGGGGCATATAGCAATCAGCCCCAGCATTTT.

This chain joins TRBV15 and TRBJ2-2; TRBD2 matches at 8 bases. With 5 bases clipped from V and 1 base from J, the junction kept 3 bases outside the gene matches. In germline, CDR1 is LNHNV, CDR2 YYDKDF (reference sequence). There are 15 residues in the CDR3. CDR3 sequence: CATSLAGRNTGELFF. Here the CDR3 DNA reads TGTGCCACCAGCTTAGCGGGGCGGAACACCGGGGAGCTGTTTTTT.

This clonotype appeared a few times. The rearrangement uses TRBV6-7 and TRBJ2-3, with 8 bases that match TRBD2. TRBV6-7 qualifies as an ORF whose function is uncertain. V shed 0 bases, J shed 5 bases, and the junction held 4 bases outside the gene matches. The CDR3 has 15 residues. The CDR3 loop is CASSYSSLAGDTQYF. As DNA, the CDR3 is TGTGCCAGCAGTTACTCTTCCCTAGCGGGAGATACGCAGTATTTT.

The chain carries TRBV5-1 and TRBJ1-1, with D maybe TRBD1 (6 bases). Per germline, CDR1 SGHRS and CDR2 YFSETQ. V lost 2 bases and J 8 bases, leaving 19 bases between the germline ends. This CDR3 contains 15 residues. This chain's CDR3 is CASSLPDRDIPEAFF. Written as DNA, the CDR3 is TGCGCCAGCAGCTTACCTGACCGGGACATTCCCGAAGCTTTCTTT.